The 17 T cell receptor beta chains below were found in one sample sequenced in a study of blood T cell repertoires in COVID-19. Generated by immunoSEQ multiplex PCR, the TCRdb table keeps only in-frame clones and is missing some. The table includes roughly 64,000 clones, more than 75% detected once. The sequenced sample was peripheral blood. The source is a man aged 55 to 69 with COVID-19, enrolled during active disease.

CDR3 DNA sequence: TGCAGCGTTGAAGATCAGCATAGGGGAGGGGGCACAGATACGCAGTATTTT. Protein product: CSVEDQHRGGGTDTQYF. The rearrangement uses TRBV29-1 and TRBJ2-3, with 7 bases aligning to TRBD2. The germline V gene encodes CDR1 SQVTM and CDR2 ANQGSEA. The CDR3 sequence is 17 residues long. The V segment lost 0 bases and the J segment 1 base; nucleotides outside the gene matches: 10.

This clone was counted between two and nine times. The chain couples TRBV6-2 or TRBV6-3 to TRBJ1-4; tentative D call: TRBD1 (6 bases). V was shortened by 0 bases and J by 5 bases, with 13 bases between the two germline ends. CDR1 and CDR2 (germline): MNHEY, SVGEGT. There are 16 residues in the CDR3. The CDR3 loop is CASSYSTGRGNEKLFF. In nucleotides, the CDR3 is TGTGCCAGCAGTTACTCCACAGGGAGGGGCAATGAAAAACTGTTTTTT.

Worth noting for this clone: An end of the junction does not agree with germline; a read error may underlie this. DNA of the CDR3: TGTGCCACCAGCGGCGGTATTGGCTACACCTTC. This translates into CATSGGIGYTF. The V gene is TRBV14, the J gene TRBJ1-2; D uncertain. The CDR3 spans 11 residues. CDR1 and CDR2 (germline): SGHDN, FVKESK.

This clone has just a few counts. The genes are TRBV6-1 and TRBJ2-7, with TRBD1 identical over 8 bases. This CDR3 contains 15 residues. The V and J ends lost 2 bases and 3 bases, in that order; junction bases with no gene match: 6. Germline loops: CDR1 MNHNS, CDR2 SASEGT. The chain's CDR3 is CASSEWGQAFYEQYF. CDR3 nucleotides: TGTGCCAGCAGTGAATGGGGACAGGCATTCTACGAGCAGTACTTC.

The chain is built from TRBV24-1 and TRBJ2-2; possible D gene TRBD2, 5 bases. Trimming pared 3 bases from V and 0 bases from J, leaving 10 bases between. The CDR3 is 16 residues long. CDR1 KGHDR and CDR2 SFDVKD come from the germline V gene. The DNA for the CDR3 is TGTGCCACCAGTGATCCAACGAGGGCGAACACCGGGGAGCTGTTTTTT. It encodes CATSDPTRANTGELFF.

This chain joins TRBV5-1 and TRBJ2-1; 10 bases are a match to TRBD2. Trimming cost V 4 bases and J 4 bases; bases outside gene matches: 2. The CDR3 is 14 amino acids. CDR1 SGHRS and CDR2 YFSETQ come from the germline V gene. The CDR3 loop reads CASSEGLAYNEQFF. CDR3 DNA: TGCGCCAGCAGCGAGGGACTAGCGTACAATGAGCAGTTCTTC.

This chain joins TRBV6-5 and TRBJ1-6; 8 positions agree with TRBD1. The CDR3 consists of 15 residues. Germline loops: CDR1 MNHEY, CDR2 SVGAGI. Losses at the gene ends were 0 bases for V and 9 bases for J; bases not matched to a gene: 4. In DNA form, the CDR3 reads TGTGCCAGCAGTTACTCTAGACAGGGGTTTTCACCCCTCCACTTT. The encoded protein is CASSYSRQGFSPLHF.

This sequence joins TRBV2 and TRBJ1-2, with a tentative D call TRBD1 (5 bases). This CDR3 region has 12 residues. Trimming took off 3 bases at V and 8 bases at J, with 10 bases between the two ends. Germline V gene data show CDR1 as SNHLY and CDR2 as FYNNEI. The CDR3 coding sequence is TGTGCCAGCAGTGAGGGGGGGAGCGGCTACACCTTC. The encoded protein is CASSEGGSGYTF.

The chain employs TRBV9 and TRBJ1-2; D possibly corresponds to TRBD1 (5 bases). CDR3 length equals 12 residues. Germline CDR1 is SGDLS and CDR2 is YYNGEE. V lost 4 bases to trimming and J lost 4 bases, with 8 bases between them. CDR3 in DNA: TGTGCCAGCAGCCGAGACAGCTATGGCTACACCTTC. Protein sequence: CASSRDSYGYTF.

J is TRBJ2-2 and V is TRBV9, with D possibly TRBD2 on 6 matching bases. The CDR3 is made up of 15 amino acids. Trimming removed 6 bases from V and 4 bases from J, with 16 bases in between. Germline CDR1 SGDLS, CDR2 YYNGEE. For the CDR3, the DNA is TGTGCCAGCACCCGGGGTGGGGGAGGCACCGGGGAGCTGTTTTTT. Protein product: CASTRGGGGTGELFF.

CDR3 residues: CASSLGRPSEKLFF. As DNA, the CDR3 is TGTGCCAGCAGTTTAGGGCGACCGTCTGAAAAACTGTTTTTT. The chain recombines TRBV27 with TRBJ1-4; D unclear. Germline-derived CDR1 and CDR2 are MNHEY and SMNVEV (reference sequence). Trimming stripped 2 bases from V and 7 bases from J, with 11 bases between. The CDR3 runs 14 residues.

The chain links TRBV28 to TRBJ1-1, with no clear D. V was shortened by 7 bases and J by 4 bases, with 16 bases between the two germline ends. This CDR3 has 14 amino acids. CDR1 and CDR2 from the germline V gene are MDHEN and SYDVKM. CDR3 in DNA: TGTGCCAGCACCCTTCCGCGGGGTTCCACTGAAGCTTTCTTT. Protein: CASTLPRGSTEAFF.

This chain connects TRBV10-1 to TRBJ2-3, with 9 bases fitting TRBD2. The V gene's germline CDR1 is WNHNN and CDR2 SYGVQD (reference sequence). The V gene end was trimmed by 8 bases and the J gene end by 6 bases; junction bases not matched to a gene: 6. The CDR3 sequence is 13 residues long. The CDR3 sequence: CASGSGSVDTQYF. CDR3 coding DNA: TGCGCCAGCGGTAGCGGGAGTGTGGATACGCAGTATTTT.

The chain has TRBV28 and TRBJ2-7, with 9 bases matching TRBD1. Per germline, CDR1 MDHEN and CDR2 SYDVKM. The CDR3 is made up of 15 amino acids. The trim removed 5 bases at V and 3 bases at J, leaving 8 bases unmatched. CDR3 nucleotides: TGTGCCAGCAGTGAACAGGGGGCGGACCACTACGAGCAGTACTTC. It yields the protein CASSEQGADHYEQYF.

This clone was seen more than once but under ten times. The rearrangement uses TRBV30 and TRBJ2-2; no clear D. The germline V gene encodes CDR1 GTSNPN and CDR2 SVGIG (reference sequence). This CDR3 has 13 amino acids. V was cut by 5 bases and J by 2 bases, with 9 bases left in between. CDR3 sequence (DNA): TGTGCCTGGCGGGTAGGCAACACCGGGGAGCTGTTTTTT. This translates into CAWRVGNTGELFF.

The rearrangement links TRBV6-6 to TRBJ2-3; 8 bases are a match to TRBD2. CDR1 and CDR2 from the germline V gene are MNHNY and SVGAGI (reference sequence). V shed 7 bases, J shed 2 bases, and the junction held 5 bases outside the gene matches. This CDR3 is 14 amino acids long. CDR3 amino acids: CASTGTRDTDTQYF. The CDR3 nucleotides read TGTGCCAGCACCGGGACTAGGGACACAGATACGCAGTATTTT.

This clone came up once. This chain uses TRBV5-1 with TRBJ1-2, with 7 bases aligning to TRBD1. Germline V gene sequence: CDR1 SGHRS, CDR2 YFSETQ. CDR3 length: 12 residues. V gave up 5 bases and J gave up 6 bases; unmatched junction bases: 4. As DNA, the CDR3 is TGCGCCAGCAGGGAGGGGGCGGATGGCTACACCTTC. Encoded protein: CASREGADGYTF.